This T cell receptor beta chain is from a study of beta chain features in type 1 diabetes. Reverse transcription of all isolated RNA meant that expressed TCRB transcripts were sequenced. TCRdb's copy holds only in-frame clones and misses some; the assay was immunoSEQ multiplex PCR. The table has around 280,000 clones, 15% seen once. This clone has a handful of counts. Its antigen is not known. Study conclusions and caveats: TCRB CDR3s were moderately but significantly shorter in Type 1 diabetes patients in all four CD4+ subsets.

The CDR3 is made up of 14 amino acids. Per germline, CDR1 PRHDT and CDR2 FYEKMQ (reference sequence). V lost 5 bases and J 3 bases, leaving 12 bases between the germline ends. The source of this sequence is a man in his late teens or twenties with type 1 diabetes. Material: naive CD4+ T cells from blood. The rearrangement joins TRBV13 to TRBJ2-3; D is undetermined. The CDR3 nucleotides are TGTGCCAGCAGCCCAACTCTGACTACAGATACGCAGTATTTT. Amino acid sequence: CASSPTLTTDTQYF.